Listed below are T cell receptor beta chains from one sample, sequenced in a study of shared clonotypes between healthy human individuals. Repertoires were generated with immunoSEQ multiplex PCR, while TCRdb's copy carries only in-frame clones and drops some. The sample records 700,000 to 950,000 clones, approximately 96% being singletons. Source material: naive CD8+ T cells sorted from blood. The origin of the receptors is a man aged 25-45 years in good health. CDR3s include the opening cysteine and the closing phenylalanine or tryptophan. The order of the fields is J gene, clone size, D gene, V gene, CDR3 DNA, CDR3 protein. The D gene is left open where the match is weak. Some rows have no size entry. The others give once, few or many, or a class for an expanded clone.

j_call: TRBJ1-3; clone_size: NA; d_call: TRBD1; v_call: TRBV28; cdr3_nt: TGTGCCAGCAGTTATTACAGGGGGCTAGGAAACACCATATATTTT; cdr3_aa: CASSYYRGLGNTIYF
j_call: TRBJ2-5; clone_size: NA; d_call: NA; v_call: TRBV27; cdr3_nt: TGTGCCAGCAGTTTAAGGCCTATATCCCAAGAGACCCAGTACTTC; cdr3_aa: CASSLRPISQETQYF
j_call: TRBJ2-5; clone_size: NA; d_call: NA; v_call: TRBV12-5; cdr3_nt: TGTGCTAGTGGCATCATATTGGGGGGACAAGAGACCCAGTACTTC; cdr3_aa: CASGIILGGQETQYF
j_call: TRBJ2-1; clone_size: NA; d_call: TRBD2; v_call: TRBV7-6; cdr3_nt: TGTGCCAGCAGCTTCGGGAGGGAGCGGGAGGGGAGCTCCTACAATGAGCAGTTCTTC; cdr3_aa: CASSFGREREGSSYNEQFF
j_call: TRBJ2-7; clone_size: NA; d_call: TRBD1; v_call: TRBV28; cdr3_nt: TGTGCCAGCAGTTCCCCCTTGACGGACAGGGGGCTCTACGAGCAGTACTTC; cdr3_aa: CASSSPLTDRGLYEQYF
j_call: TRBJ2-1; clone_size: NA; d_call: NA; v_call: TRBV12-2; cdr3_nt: TGTGCAATTGGGCGATACAATGAGCAGTTCTTC; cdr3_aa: CAIGRYNEQFF
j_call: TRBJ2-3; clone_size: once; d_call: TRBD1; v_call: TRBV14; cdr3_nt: TGTGCCAGCAGCCAAGATCCGACAGGGCGGAGGGATACGCAGTATTTT; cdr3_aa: CASSQDPTGRRDTQYF
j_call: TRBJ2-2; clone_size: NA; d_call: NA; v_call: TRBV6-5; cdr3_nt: TGTGCCAGCAGTTACTCGGGGCCAACCGGGGAGCTGTTTTTT; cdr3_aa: CASSYSGPTGELFF
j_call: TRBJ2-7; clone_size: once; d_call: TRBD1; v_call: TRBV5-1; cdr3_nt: TGCGCCAGCAGCTTGGACAGGGGGACCTACGAGCAGTACTTC; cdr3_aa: CASSLDRGTYEQYF
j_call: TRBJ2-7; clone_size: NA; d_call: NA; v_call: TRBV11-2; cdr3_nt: TGTGCCAGCAGCTCCTTGGAACGCGAGCAGTACTTC; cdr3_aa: CASSSLEREQYF